Included here is one TCR beta chain sequence, with context. This clonotype was detected only a few times. Its antigen specificity is not known. Base qualities are not provided; no much larger clone lies one nucleotide away. This entry is derived from a study of T cells after yellow fever vaccination (dated by TCRdb to between 2018 and 2021). In terms of the full investigation: Libraries from fractions with low cell numbers were prepared with the SMART-Seq v4 Ultra Low Input RNA kit. The cohort comprised two healthy male donors, one aged 18 to 30 and one aged 30 to 39 years. Blood was collected at multiple timepoints before and after primary and secondary immunization, and bulk PBMC replicates and cell subsets were isolated. To follow T-cell clones before and after primary and booster YFV17D yellow fever vaccination, bulk TCR alpha and beta repertoires were sequenced over time. What the study reported, not specific to this receptor: The secondary T-cell response was found to be weaker but faster than the primary response, with a peak reached on day 5 rather than on day 15. A small share of clonotypes was detected in both CD4 and CD8 compartments, with the overlap likely arising from convergent recombination. Computational filtering was needed because FACS-sorted repertoires could contain abundant contaminating clonotypes from the bulk population. After the booster, most clones that had expanded after primary vaccination were detected again (almost 97% of CD4 and around nine tenths of CD8), suggesting broad maintenance of memory. Because only a couple of donors were included in the study, the extent to which the findings can be generalized is limited.

TCR cDNA was made using 5'RACE template switching, a step that added a universal primer site and unique molecular identifiers. Priming for cDNA synthesis came from both the TCR alpha and TCR beta constant segments. Two PCR steps were used to amplify libraries, with sample barcodes and sequencing adapters being added in the second step. Sequencing of the libraries was done on either Illumina HiSeq 2500 (2x100 bp) or NovaSeq (2x150 bp). The source study handled its data this way. MIGEC handled demultiplexing of reads and collapsing into UMI consensus sequences, while MiXCR performed V(D)J alignment. Vaccine-responding clonotypes were identified with edgeR using replicate PBMC samples, with FDR below 0.01 and a log2 fold change above 5 up to day 15 being required. Each bulk clonotype was labeled CD4 or CD8 based on which sequenced repertoire, CD4 or CD8, contained the clonotype at higher abundance. The raw public reads went through TCRdb reprocessing: fastp at Q25, MiXCR clone calling, in-frame beta chains kept. Entries are consolidated by CDR3 protein sequence, retaining the most common genes and DNA. TCRdb, rather than the study authors, made the V and J calls. The table for this sample lists about 630,000 distinct CDR3 sequences; 12% of them were counted only once. The ten largest clones add up to 15% of the sample.

V lost 4 bases and J lost 2 bases; the stretch between them is 12 bases long. CDR1 and CDR2 are read off the germline V gene as SGHVS and FQNEAQ. The CDR3 measures 14 amino acids from cysteine to phenylalanine. Just the 42-base CDR3 DNA is kept, in frame starting at base 1. Interpreted using the paper, the treatment or condition label stands for: live attenuated yellow fever vaccine strain. At every blood-draw timepoint, two biological replicates of bulk PBMCs were collected. PBMCs were isolated from peripheral blood using a standard Ficoll-Paque protocol. TriZol was used to extract RNA from bulk PBMCs, CD4 and CD8 fractions, and dextramer-positive and dextramer-negative fractions.

The sequence was obtained from a man aged 25 to 40 who received the YFV17D yellow fever vaccine. This sample comprised PBMCs, obtained on the day of the yellow fever booster vaccination. This receptor chain uses TRBV7-8 and TRBJ2-7; the D gene assignment is ambiguous. The DNA is TGTGCCAGCAGCTCACACCTAACGACCTACGAGCAGTACTTC. Its translation reads: CASSSHLTTYEQYF.